Shown below are 15 T cell receptor beta chains from a single sample sequenced in a study of Graves' ophthalmopathy and Graves' hyperthyroidism. Investigators amplified TCR beta CDR3 regions from RNA transcripts. HTBI primers served in a first-round RT-PCR, which a second-round multiplex PCR followed. Each CDR3 protein is one row after TCRdb ran MiXCR on the multiplex PCR reads. The sample contains about 230,000 distinct CDR3 sequences, around 50% of which appear only once. Material: peripheral blood. Source of these receptors: an adult man with Graves' ophthalmopathy.

This clonotype occurred many times. This chain uses TRBV20-1 with TRBJ1-1; TRBD1 matches 7 bases. Germline-derived CDR1 and CDR2 are DFQATT and SNEGSKA (reference sequence). There are 13 residues in the CDR3. V was pared by 6 bases and J by 3 bases, with 7 bases of the junction left unmatched. The CDR3 loop reads CSARDRRYTEAFF. DNA for the CDR3: TGCAGTGCCAGGGACAGACGTTACACTGAAGCTTTCTTT.

V usage is TRBV3-1 and J usage is TRBJ1-2; no clear D. The CDR3 is made up of 13 amino acids. Per the germline V gene, CDR1 is LGHDT and CDR2 is YNNKEL (reference sequence). Trimming cost V 4 bases and J 4 bases, with 10 bases left between them. The DNA for the CDR3 is TGTGCCAGCAGCCCAGATTGGGGCTATGGCTACACCTTC. As protein: CASSPDWGYGYTF.

V gene TRBV20-1 combines with J gene TRBJ2-7, with 9 bases that match TRBD2. The CDR3 is 11 residues long. V lost 5 bases, J lost 9 bases, and 5 bases stayed unmatched. Germline CDR1 DFQATT, CDR2 SNEGSKA (reference sequence). The CDR3: CSAGGRERQYF. CDR3 bases: TGCAGTGCTGGCGGGAGGGAACGGCAGTACTTC.

V usage is TRBV7-2 and J usage is TRBJ2-2; TRBD2 matches at 7 bases. The CDR3 spans 15 residues. The V gene's germline CDR1 is SGHTA and CDR2 FQGNSA. The V and J ends lost 6 bases and 3 bases, in that order; junction bases with no gene match: 7. The CDR3 sequence: CASSNRGRDTGELFF. In nucleotides, the CDR3 is TGTGCCAGCAGTAATCGAGGGAGGGACACCGGGGAGCTGTTTTTT.

This clonotype was recorded a few times. This rearrangement joins TRBV20-1 to TRBJ2-7, with D uncertain. Germline loops: CDR1 DFQATT, CDR2 SNEGSKA (reference sequence). This CDR3 region has 14 residues. V gave up 0 bases and J gave up 6 bases, with 15 bases separating them. The CDR3 DNA reads as TGCAGTGCTAGAGATAGGGCTAGTTCGCTCGAGCAGTACTTC. Its protein is CSARDRASSLEQYF.

Note on this clonotype: An end of the junction differs from the germline gene, which may be a read error. This rearrangement joins TRBV29-1 to TRBJ2-5; 7 bases map to TRBD1. CDR1 is SQVTM, CDR2 ANQGSEA, per germline. This CDR3 is 13 amino acids long. Here the CDR3 DNA reads TGCAGCATGAATGACAGGGACCAAGAGACTCAGTACTTC. The encoded protein is CSMNDRDQETQYF.

The V call is TRBV7-9, the J call TRBJ1-3; tentatively, D is TRBD1 (5 bases). Germline assignment: CDR1 SEHNR and CDR2 FQNEAQ (reference sequence). The ends were cut back, 0 bases at V and 2 bases at J, with 5 bases in the middle. The CDR3 covers 14 residues. The CDR3 protein is CASSLAGAGNTIYF. The CDR3 DNA sequence: TGTGCCAGCAGCTTAGCAGGGGCTGGAAACACCATATATTTT.

Concerning this clonotype: The CDR3 does not end in the conserved phenylalanine or tryptophan, so this is likely a read error. V and J are TRBV10-3 and TRBJ1-2; 7 positions match TRBD1. The CDR3 sequence is 16 residues long. J was trimmed by 5 bases and V by 3 bases; bases with no gene match: 12. The V gene's germline CDR1 is ENHRY and CDR2 SYGVKD. CDR3 region: CAISDPLNRGGYGYTL. The CDR3 DNA reads as TGTGCCATCAGTGATCCCTTAAACAGGGGAGGATATGGCTACACCCTC.

The J gene is TRBJ2-7, the V gene TRBV5-4; D might be TRBD1 (6 bases). With 0 bases removed from V and 6 bases from J, the gap between germline ends came to 10 bases. Looked up from germline, CDR1 is SGHNT and CDR2 is YYREEE (reference sequence). This CDR3 region has 13 residues. The CDR3 DNA sequence: TGTGCCAGCAGCTTGGGGACAGAGATCGAGCAGTACTTC. Translating it yields CASSLGTEIEQYF.

The chain has TRBV14 and TRBJ1-3; D unclear. CDR3 length: 16 residues. The V gene lost 1 base and the J gene lost 0 bases, with 10 bases spanning the gap. Germline CDR1 reads SGHDN; CDR2 reads FVKESK. The CDR3 protein is CASSQGTAYSGNTIYF. CDR3 sequence (DNA): TGTGCCAGCAGCCAAGGGACGGCCTACTCTGGAAACACCATATATTTT.

Concerning this clonotype: Relative to the germline gene, one junction end is altered; a read error may explain this. The chain joins TRBV7-2 to TRBJ1-2; maybe TRBD1 (5 bases). CDR3 length equals 16 residues. Germline V CDR1 and CDR2: SGHTA, FQGNSA. CDR3: CASSQSGPGSGRSYTF. Written as DNA, the CDR3 is TGCGCCAGCAGCCAATCAGGGCCAGGGTCCGGAAGGAGCTACACCTTC. The full variable domain, in which reference TRBV7-2 and TRBJ1-2 provide the parts outside the CDR3, is GAGVSQSPSNKVTEKGKDVELRCDPISGHTALYWYRQSLGQGLEFLIYFQGNSAPDKSGLPSDRFSAERTGGSVSTLTIQRTQQEDSAVYLCASSQSGPGSGRSYTFGSGTRLTVV.

This clonotype was observed once. A read error may produce the germline difference seen at one junction end. The chain links TRBV13 to TRBJ1-2; D uncertain. This CDR3 region has 14 residues. Germline CDR1 and CDR2: PRHDT and FYEKMQ (reference sequence). The CDR3 here is CASSLGVSRYGCTF. In nucleotides, the CDR3 is TGTGCCAGCAGCTTAGGTGTCAGTCGCTATGGCTGCACCTTC.

The sample holds one count of this clonotype. Because the CDR3's place on the DNA is in doubt, the DNA is left out and the CDR3 is given as listed by TCRdb. The J gene is TRBJ2-7, the V gene TRBV9; the DNA was not used to check the table's D call, TRBD2. Both ends counted, the CDR3 spans 15 residues. Looked up from germline, CDR1 is SGDLS and CDR2 is YYNGEE. The CDR3: CASSGVAGGTDTQYF.

This clonotype was seen a few times. The gene calls are TRBV25-1 and TRBJ2-2; 12 nucleotides match TRBD1. This CDR3 is 16 amino acids long. The trim removed 2 bases at V and 6 bases at J, leaving 4 bases unmatched. The germline V gene has CDR1 MGHDK and CDR2 SYGVNS. CDR3 region: CASSEGTGGASGELFF. In DNA, the CDR3 is TGTGCCAGCAGTGAAGGGACAGGGGGCGCTTCCGGGGAGCTGTTTTTT.

In its sample, this clonotype was seen a few times. This sequence joins TRBV24-1 and TRBJ1-5; 7 bases map to TRBD1. CDR3 length equals 16 residues. V gave up 4 bases and J gave up 2 bases; unmatched junction bases: 7. Germline CDR1 is KGHDR and CDR2 is SFDVKD. The CDR3 loop reads CATSDTTGSGNQPQHF. The CDR3 nucleotides read TGTGCCACCAGTGACACGACAGGGTCGGGCAATCAGCCCCAGCATTTT.